Following are 10 T cell receptor beta chains from one sample sequenced in a study of chemoradiotherapy in HPV16-positive cancers. Data came from immunoSEQ multiplex PCR; TCRdb stores just in-frame clones and leaves some out. The sample consists of about 19,000 clones, approximately 80% of them appearing once. The sample consisted of blood, taken from a patient who underwent chemoradiotherapy. The receptor set was obtained from a human donor with HPV-associated anogenital cancer.

The chain links TRBV4-2 to TRBJ2-5; 8 bases align to TRBD2. Germline CDR1 LGHNA, CDR2 YNFKEQ. The ends lost 4 bases at V and 2 bases at J; junction bases unmatched: 9. CDR3 size: 16 residues. The CDR3 DNA follows: TGTGCCAGCAGCCTCGGGGCGGGGGGCTCACAAGAGACCCAGTACTTC. This translates into CASSLGAGGSQETQYF.

This clone has a handful of counts. The chain couples TRBV5-1 to TRBJ1-2; D gene ambiguous. The CDR3 spans 12 residues. Looked up from germline, CDR1 is SGHRS and CDR2 is YFSETQ. Trimming left V 0 bases short and J 6 bases short, with 6 bases between. The CDR3 region has the DNA TGCGCCAGCAGCTTGGGGGCCCATGGCTACACCTTC. This codes for CASSLGAHGYTF.

The chain joins TRBV19 to TRBJ2-6; D not certain. The CDR3 runs to 16 residues. Trimming shortened V by 3 bases and J by 2 bases, and 11 bases separated the two germline ends. Germline lookup yields CDR1 LNHDA and CDR2 SQIVND (reference sequence). The CDR3 region is CASSIPSGTGANVLTF. DNA for the CDR3: TGTGCCAGTAGTATCCCAAGTGGGACTGGGGCCAACGTCCTGACTTTC.

The V call is TRBV18, the J call TRBJ1-3; D is perhaps TRBD1 (6 bases). Looked up from germline, CDR1 is KGHSH and CDR2 is LQKENI. The CDR3 loop spans 16 amino acids. Trimming took 3 bases from V and 2 from J, leaving 14 bases between them. The CDR3 DNA reads TGTGCCAGCTCACCCGAGGGGGTTCTGGCTGGAAACACCATATATTTT. This gives the protein CASSPEGVLAGNTIYF.

V and J are TRBV5-1 and TRBJ2-7; 7 positions match TRBD1. This CDR3 has 15 amino acids. With 0 bases clipped from V and 4 bases from J, the junction kept 7 bases outside the gene matches. CDR1 SGHRS and CDR2 YFSETQ come from the germline V gene. The CDR3 coding sequence is TGCGCCAGCAGCTTGGCTCCGACAGGGAAGTACGAGCAGTACTTC. The encoded protein is CASSLAPTGKYEQYF.

The chain has TRBV28 and TRBJ2-1, with 8 bases aligning to TRBD1. Per germline, CDR1 MDHEN and CDR2 SYDVKM. The CDR3 loop spans 14 amino acids. Losses at the gene ends were 6 bases for V and 10 bases for J; bases not matched to a gene: 11. CDR3 sequence: CASSVHPGGAEQFF. CDR3 DNA sequence: TGTGCCAGCAGCGTACATCCAGGGGGCGCGGAGCAGTTCTTC.

This clone has a single count. Germline and junction disagree at one end, which may indicate a read error. Distinct nucleotide sequences in the sample also encode this CDR3. This sequence joins TRBV30 and TRBJ2-7; D uncertain. The CDR3 is made up of 15 amino acids. Germline V gene data show CDR1 as GTSNPN and CDR2 as SVGIG (reference sequence). CDR3 sequence reads: CAWSVSSGPSYEQYF. The CDR3 DNA follows: TGTGCCTGGAGTGTATCGTCAGGTCCCTCCTACGAGCAGTATTTC.

This chain joins TRBV6-1 and TRBJ2-7; tentative D call: TRBD1 (6 bases). Germline V gene sequence: CDR1 MNHNS, CDR2 SASEGT. V was clipped by 7 bases and J by 5 bases, with 15 bases between them. CDR3 length: 13 residues. The DNA of the CDR3 is TGTGCCAGCAAGCCAGGGGTATTTGACGAGCAGTACTTC. This sequence encodes CASKPGVFDEQYF.

The chain combines TRBV6-5 with TRBJ1-1; D is perhaps TRBD1 (5 bases). The CDR3 is 13 amino acids. Germline V gives CDR1 MNHEY, CDR2 SVGAGI. The V end was cut by 6 bases, the J end by 3 bases, with 11 bases between. The CDR3 spells CASRSGPHTEAFF. CDR3 DNA: TGTGCCAGCAGGTCGGGACCCCACACTGAAGCTTTCTTT.

In its sample, this clone was seen once. V is TRBV27 and J is TRBJ1-2, with D possibly being TRBD1 (6 bases). This CDR3 contains 14 residues. Trimming removed 5 bases from V and 4 bases from J, with 14 bases in between. From germline, CDR1 is MNHEY and CDR2 SMNVEV (reference sequence). CDR3 coding DNA: TGTGCCAGCAGTCTTTCCCGGGACATCTATGGCTACACCTTC. This translates into CASSLSRDIYGYTF.